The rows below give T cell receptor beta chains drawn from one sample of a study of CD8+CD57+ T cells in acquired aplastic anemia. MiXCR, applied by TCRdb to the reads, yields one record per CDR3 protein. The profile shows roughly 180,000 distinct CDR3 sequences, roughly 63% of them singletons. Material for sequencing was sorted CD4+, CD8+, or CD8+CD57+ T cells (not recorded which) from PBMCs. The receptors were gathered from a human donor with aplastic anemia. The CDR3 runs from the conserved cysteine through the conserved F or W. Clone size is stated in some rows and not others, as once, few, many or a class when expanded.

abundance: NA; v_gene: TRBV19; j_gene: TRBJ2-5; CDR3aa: CASSITRGGQETQYF
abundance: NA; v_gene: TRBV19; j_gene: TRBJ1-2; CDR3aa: CASSGNRGRGYGYTF
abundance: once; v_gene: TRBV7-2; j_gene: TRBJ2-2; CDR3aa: CASMGATGELFF
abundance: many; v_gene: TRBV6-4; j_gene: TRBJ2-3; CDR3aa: CASSEIAGRTTDTQYF
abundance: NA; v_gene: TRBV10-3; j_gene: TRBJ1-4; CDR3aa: CAISGHGTTNEKLFF
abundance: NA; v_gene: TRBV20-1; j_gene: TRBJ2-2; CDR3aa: CSARYQGNTGELFF
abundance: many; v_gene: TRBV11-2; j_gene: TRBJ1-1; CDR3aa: CASSQQGGGTEAFF
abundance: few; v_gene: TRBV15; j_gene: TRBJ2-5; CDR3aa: CATSSISGTTQYF
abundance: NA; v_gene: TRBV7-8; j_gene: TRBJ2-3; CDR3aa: CASTAGEADTQYF
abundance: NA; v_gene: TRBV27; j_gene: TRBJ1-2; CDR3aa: CASSLGGTYGYTF
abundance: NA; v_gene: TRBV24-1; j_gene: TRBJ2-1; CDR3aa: CATSDLAQYNEQFF
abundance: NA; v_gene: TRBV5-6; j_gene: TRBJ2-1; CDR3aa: CASSFVDNEQFF
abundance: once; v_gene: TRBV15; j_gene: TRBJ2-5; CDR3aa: CATSRGAREQETQYF
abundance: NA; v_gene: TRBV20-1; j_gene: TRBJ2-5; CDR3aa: CSAVSSNGAQYF
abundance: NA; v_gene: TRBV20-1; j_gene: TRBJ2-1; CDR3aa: CSAGRPIAGGLYNEQFF
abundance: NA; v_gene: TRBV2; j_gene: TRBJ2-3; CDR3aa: CASSPLAGELDTQYF
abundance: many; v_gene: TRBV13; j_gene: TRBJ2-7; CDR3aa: CASSSMGLTKGQQYF
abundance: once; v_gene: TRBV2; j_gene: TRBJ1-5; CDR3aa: CASSLGGTGRGNQPQHF
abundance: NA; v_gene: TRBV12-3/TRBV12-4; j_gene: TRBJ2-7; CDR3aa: CASRLTSAYNEQYF
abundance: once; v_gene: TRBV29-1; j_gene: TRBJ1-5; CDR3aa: CSVGSGWGSGQPQHF
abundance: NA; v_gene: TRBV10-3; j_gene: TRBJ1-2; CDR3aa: CASGRQGGNYGYTF
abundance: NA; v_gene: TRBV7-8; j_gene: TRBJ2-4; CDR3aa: CASSRTGARNIQYF
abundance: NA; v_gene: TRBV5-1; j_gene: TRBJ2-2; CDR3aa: CASRRESITGELFF
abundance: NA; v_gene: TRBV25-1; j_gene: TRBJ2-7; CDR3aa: CASRDPREAVYEQYF
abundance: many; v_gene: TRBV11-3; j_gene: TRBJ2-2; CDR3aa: CASSFMGSDAGELFF
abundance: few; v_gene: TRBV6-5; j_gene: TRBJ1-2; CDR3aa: CASSYSTGGHGYTF
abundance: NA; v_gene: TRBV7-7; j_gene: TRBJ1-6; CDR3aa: CASSDTLGSPLHF
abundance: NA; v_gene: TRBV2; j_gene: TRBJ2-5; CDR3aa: CASSEGGQGEETQYF
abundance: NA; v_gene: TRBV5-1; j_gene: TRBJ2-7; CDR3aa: CASSLDAGGPYEQYF
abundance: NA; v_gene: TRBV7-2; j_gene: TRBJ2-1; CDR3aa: CASITMGDNEQFF
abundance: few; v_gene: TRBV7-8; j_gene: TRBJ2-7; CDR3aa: CASSLLQGAHEQYF
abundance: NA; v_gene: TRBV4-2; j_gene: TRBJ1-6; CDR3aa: CASSQGASPLHF
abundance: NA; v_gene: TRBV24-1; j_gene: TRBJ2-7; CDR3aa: CATSDPTRTGEQYF
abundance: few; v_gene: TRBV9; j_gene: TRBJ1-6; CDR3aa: CASSVVFNSPLHF